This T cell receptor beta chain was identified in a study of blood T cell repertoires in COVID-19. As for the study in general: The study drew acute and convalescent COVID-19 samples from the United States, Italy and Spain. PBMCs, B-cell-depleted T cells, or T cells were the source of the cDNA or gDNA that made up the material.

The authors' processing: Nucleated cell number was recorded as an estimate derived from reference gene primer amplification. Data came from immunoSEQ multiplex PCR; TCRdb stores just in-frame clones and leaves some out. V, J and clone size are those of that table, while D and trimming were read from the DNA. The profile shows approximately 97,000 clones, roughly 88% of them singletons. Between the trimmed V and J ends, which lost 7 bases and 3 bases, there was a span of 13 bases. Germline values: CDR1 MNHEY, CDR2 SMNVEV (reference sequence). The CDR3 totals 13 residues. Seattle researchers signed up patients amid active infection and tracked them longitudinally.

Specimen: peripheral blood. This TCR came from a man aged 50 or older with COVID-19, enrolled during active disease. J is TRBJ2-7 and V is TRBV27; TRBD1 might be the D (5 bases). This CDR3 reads CASKLDTNYEQYF. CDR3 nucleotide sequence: TGTGCCAGCAAACTGGACACGAACTACGAGCAGTACTTC.